The 23 T cell receptor beta chains reported below all come from one sample, sequenced in a study of blood T cells in healthy people across ages. With a J-beta primer mix and a sample-barcoded 5' primer, a second PCR ran about 7 to 12 cycles. TCRdb ran MiXCR on the 5' RACE reads and lists one entry per CDR3 protein. The repertoire includes roughly 1,500,000 distinct CDR3 sequences, about 31% of them detected once, and roughly 10% sits in the top ten. Sequencing was performed on blood. Receptors originate from a young woman in good health.

V is TRBV27 and J is TRBJ2-3, with D perhaps matching TRBD1 (6 bases). Germline loops: CDR1 MNHEY, CDR2 SMNVEV (reference sequence). Between the trimmed V and J ends, which lost 5 bases and 0 bases, there was a span of 15 bases. The CDR3 extends over 16 amino acids. The DNA for the CDR3 is TGTGCCAGCAGTATTCGAGGGGGTTCCAGCACAGATACGCAGTATTTT. Protein product: CASSIRGGSSTDTQYF.

As concerns this clonotype: Compared with germline, one end of the junction differs, possibly owing to a read error. The chain is built from TRBV29-1 and TRBJ2-7; 9 positions match TRBD2. Germline V gene data show CDR1 as SQVTM and CDR2 as ANQGSEA. CDR3 length equals 16 residues. CDR3 region: CSVEDTGLAGLNERYF. Here the CDR3 DNA reads TGCAGCGTTGAAGATACCGGCCTAGCGGGACTAAACGAGCGGTACTTC.

This clonotype was seen at least ten times. The chain has TRBV29-1 and TRBJ2-7; no reliable D call. The V end was cut by 1 base, the J end by 6 bases, with 10 bases between. Germline V lookup: CDR1 SQVTM, CDR2 ANQGSEA. The CDR3 runs 12 residues. In DNA form, the CDR3 reads TGCAGCGTTGAAGGGGAATTGGGCGAGCAGTACTTC. Protein product: CSVEGELGEQYF.

The J gene is TRBJ1-6, the V gene TRBV7-9; D is undetermined. Trimming left V 2 bases short and J 8 bases short, with 10 bases between. Germline CDR1 and CDR2: SEHNR and FQNEAQ (reference sequence). The CDR3 is 14 residues long. This chain's CDR3 is CASSLRTDDSPLHF. The CDR3 bases are TGTGCCAGCAGCTTACGTACAGATGATTCACCCCTCCACTTT. The full variable domain, its missing parts supplied by reference TRBV7-9 and TRBJ1-6, is DTGVSQNPRHKITKRGQNVTFRCDPISEHNRLYWYRQTLGQGPEFLTYFQNEAQLEKSRLLSDRFSAERPKGSFSTLEIQRTEQGDSAMYLCASSLRTDDSPLHFGNGTRLTVT.

The chain carries TRBV7-9 and TRBJ1-4; 7 bases align to TRBD1. V lost 6 bases to trimming and J lost 7 bases; unmatched junction nucleotides: 11. The CDR3 runs to 15 residues. Germline CDR1 and CDR2: SEHNR and FQNEAQ (reference sequence). The CDR3 region has the DNA TGTGCCAGCAGTCATAACAGGGGAGAGGGTGAAAAACTGTTTTTT. Encoded protein: CASSHNRGEGEKLFF.

The V call is TRBV5-5, the J call TRBJ2-7, with 9 positions matching TRBD2. This CDR3 comprises 15 residues. The germline gives CDR1 SGHKS, CDR2 YYEKEE (reference sequence). The trim removed 4 bases at V and 3 bases at J, leaving 8 bases unmatched. Here the CDR3 DNA reads TGTGCCAGCAGCCTTAGCGGGAGCAGTCGCTACGAGCAGTACTTC. This codes for CASSLSGSSRYEQYF.

This sequence joins TRBV3-1 and TRBJ1-2; D ambiguous. V gave up 3 bases and J gave up 5 bases, with 16 bases separating them. The length of the CDR3 is 15 residues. Germline loops: CDR1 LGHDT, CDR2 YNNKEL (reference sequence). DNA for the CDR3: TGTGCCAGCAGCCAGAATGGGAGGATACTTTATGGCTACACCTTC. Its translation is CASSQNGRILYGYTF.

This clonotype was seen repeatedly, ten times or more. As DNA, the CDR3 is TGCGCCAGCAGCTTAACGGGACAGGGGAAAAACATTCAGTACTTC. Its protein is CASSLTGQGKNIQYF. J is TRBJ2-4 and V is TRBV5-1, with 10 nucleotides matching TRBD1. Trimming at V came to 2 bases and at J to 4 bases, leaving 3 bases not matched to a gene. The CDR3 extends over 15 amino acids. Germline V gene data show CDR1 as SGHRS and CDR2 as YFSETQ.

This clonotype was seen ten or more times. This chain joins TRBV7-2 and TRBJ2-7; D gene uncertain. Germline-derived CDR1 and CDR2 are SGHTA and FQGNSA. V was shortened by 1 base and J by 2 bases, with 6 bases between the two germline ends. The CDR3 has 13 amino acids. CDR3 bases: TGTGCCAGCAGCTTAGAGACAACCTACGAGCAGTACTTC. Amino acid sequence: CASSLETTYEQYF. Combining the CDR3 with reference TRBV7-2 and TRBJ2-7 gives the whole variable domain GAGVSQSPSNKVTEKGKDVELRCDPISGHTALYWYRQSLGQGLEFLIYFQGNSAPDKSGLPSDRFSAERTGGSVSTLTIQRTQQEDSAVYLCASSLETTYEQYFGPGTRLTVT.

This rearrangement joins TRBV20-1 to TRBJ1-2, with TRBD1 identical over 7 bases. This CDR3 comprises 12 residues. The germline gives CDR1 DFQATT, CDR2 SNEGSKA (reference sequence). After removal of 7 bases from V and 4 bases from J, the junction contained 6 bases not matched to a gene. This CDR3 reads CSVPTGPYGYTF. The DNA of the CDR3 is TGCAGTGTCCCGACAGGGCCCTATGGCTACACCTTC.

The chain employs TRBV7-9 and TRBJ2-2; no definite D call. Germline V gene data show CDR1 as SEHNR and CDR2 as FQNEAQ (reference sequence). Trimming shortened V by 6 bases and J by 8 bases, and 19 bases separated the two germline ends. The CDR3 covers 15 residues. The CDR3, as DNA: TGTGCCAGCAGTGAGAAACCGGGCCCGGCTGGGGAGCTGTTTTTT. As protein: CASSEKPGPAGELFF.

The rearrangement uses TRBV20-1 and TRBJ2-1; 8 bases agree with TRBD2. Germline CDR1 reads DFQATT; CDR2 reads SNEGSKA (reference sequence). The CDR3 loop spans 14 amino acids. The trim removed 3 bases at V and 4 bases at J, leaving 5 bases unmatched. CDR3 in amino acids: CSARERGTYNEQFF. CDR3 coding DNA: TGCAGTGCTAGGGAGCGGGGGACTTACAATGAGCAGTTCTTC.

V usage is TRBV7-2 and J usage is TRBJ2-3, with TRBD2 identical over 8 bases. The CDR3 runs 19 residues. Germline assignment: CDR1 SGHTA and CDR2 FQGNSA. V shed 4 bases and J 0 bases; nucleotides not matched to a gene: 15. The CDR3, as DNA: TGTGCCAGCAGCTCACCGGGACTAGTGTTCCCTTCTAGCACAGATACGCAGTATTTT. It is translated as CASSSPGLVFPSSTDTQYF.

The chain links TRBV5-1 to TRBJ2-4, with a tentative D call TRBD2 (5 bases). CDR3 length equals 16 residues. Trimming removed 4 bases from V and 0 bases from J, with 14 bases in between. Germline CDR1 reads SGHRS; CDR2 reads YFSETQ. The CDR3 reads CASSQELALAKNIQYF. For the CDR3, the DNA is TGCGCCAGCAGCCAGGAGCTAGCCCTAGCCAAAAACATTCAGTACTTC.

The chain links TRBV27 to TRBJ2-2; D is possibly TRBD1 or TRBD2 (5 bases each). The CDR3 covers 14 residues. Per germline, CDR1 MNHEY and CDR2 SMNVEV (reference sequence). V was shortened by 3 bases and J by 7 bases, with 12 bases between the two germline ends. The CDR3 DNA is TGTGCCAGCAGTTTCTGGGGGATAGGCGGGGAGCTGTTTTTT. It specifies CASSFWGIGGELFF.

This clonotype showed up just a few times. The chain links TRBV6-1 to TRBJ2-7; D possibly corresponds to TRBD2 (6 bases). V dropped 3 bases and J dropped 3 bases, with 18 bases sitting between them. The CDR3 has 16 residues. CDR1 and CDR2 (germline): MNHNS, SASEGT. The CDR3 nucleotides are TGTGCCAGCAGTGAGGGTTCGAGGCGGGGTATCTACGAGCAGTACTTC. It specifies CASSEGSRRGIYEQYF.

The table lists this clonotype with a few counts. The rearrangement uses TRBV27 and TRBJ2-4; possible D gene TRBD2, 5 bases. CDR1 and CDR2 (germline): MNHEY, SMNVEV (reference sequence). Trimming cost V 0 bases and J 7 bases, with 13 bases left between them. The CDR3 extends over 15 amino acids. CDR3 loop: CASSLSPLGGNIQYF. The CDR3 coding sequence is TGTGCCAGCAGTTTATCGCCCCTCGGCGGGAACATTCAGTACTTC.

This sequence joins TRBV6-1 and TRBJ2-6; TRBD2 matches 8 bases. The trim removed 5 bases at V and 0 bases at J, leaving 6 bases unmatched. This CDR3 region has 17 residues. CDR1 is MNHNS and CDR2 is SASEGT in the germline V gene. The CDR3 bases are TGTGCCAGCAGTCGGGGGGGAGAGAGCTCTGGGGCCAACGTCCTGACTTTC. Protein: CASSRGGESSGANVLTF.

V is TRBV6-6 and J is TRBJ1-1; D not certain. In germline, CDR1 is MNHNY, CDR2 SVGAGI (reference sequence). The CDR3 is made up of 12 amino acids. V lost 5 bases, J lost 1 base, and 5 bases lay in between. CDR3 nucleotide sequence: TGTGCCAGCAGTAATACGAACACTGAAGCTTTCTTT. Its protein is CASSNTNTEAFF.

This clonotype was seen more than once but under ten times. The V and J genes are TRBV9 and TRBJ1-1; TRBD1 agrees at 7 bases. The germline gives CDR1 SGDLS, CDR2 YYNGEE. The CDR3 extends over 14 amino acids. V dropped 4 bases and J dropped 3; count of bases not matched to a gene: 6. Here the CDR3 DNA reads TGTGCCAGCAGCCCCGGCAGGGGGGACACTGAAGCTTTCTTT. As protein: CASSPGRGDTEAFF.

The gene calls are TRBV9 and TRBJ1-6; D is uncertain. Germline values: CDR1 SGDLS, CDR2 YYNGEE. V was shortened by 3 bases and J by 6 bases, with 4 bases between the two germline ends. The CDR3 covers 12 residues. This CDR3 reads CASSEFNSPLHF. CDR3 sequence (DNA): TGTGCCAGCAGCGAGTTTAATTCACCCCTCCACTTT.

This clonotype has a handful of counts. V is TRBV7-3 and J is TRBJ2-6; perhaps TRBD1 as D (6 bases). V was cut by 4 bases and J by 2 bases, with 12 bases left in between. The germline V gene encodes CDR1 SGHTA and CDR2 FQGTGA. The CDR3 loop spans 16 amino acids. The CDR3 DNA follows: TGTGCCAGCAGCTACCGGACAGAAACTGGGGCCAACGTCCTGACTTTC. Protein: CASSYRTETGANVLTF.

The CDR3 region has the DNA TGTGCCAGCAGCCAAGGGACGGGGATACTTAATCAGCCCCAGCATTTT. Protein product: CASSQGTGILNQPQHF. The chain couples TRBV3-1 to TRBJ1-5, with D unclear. The CDR3 loop spans 16 amino acids. CDR1 is LGHDT and CDR2 is YNNKEL in the germline V gene (reference sequence). Deletions cut 1 base from V and 4 bases from J, with 14 bases between.